The 29 T cell receptor beta chains presented below share a single source sample, sequenced in a study of graft-versus-host responses after intestinal transplantation. Antigens for these TCRs are unknown. Assay: immunoSEQ multiplex PCR; the TCRdb copy retains only in-frame clones and omits some. The sample holds about 31,000 clones; about 86% are singletons and the top ten take 15% to 20%. The starting material was unstimulated CD8+ T cells sorted from spleen or lymph node cells, obtained before intestinal transplant. The origin of the receptors is a human donor who received an intestinal transplant.

This clone was recorded once. The J gene is TRBJ2-7, the V gene TRBV2; D is undetermined. Trimming stripped 3 bases from V and 0 bases from J, with 15 bases between. Germline V gene sequence: CDR1 SNHLY, CDR2 FYNNEI. CDR3 length: 16 amino acids. The CDR3 protein is CASSDWLVESSYEQYF. The CDR3 DNA sequence: TGTGCCAGCAGTGATTGGTTGGTTGAGAGCTCCTACGAGCAGTACTTC.

The J gene is TRBJ2-1, the V gene TRBV28; tentatively, D is TRBD2 (5 bases). Trimming cost V 5 bases and J 3 bases, with 14 bases left between them. In germline, CDR1 is MDHEN, CDR2 SYDVKM. The CDR3 runs to 15 residues. CDR3 coding DNA: TGTGCCAGCAGTCGTGGCCGGGGTTACTACAATGAGCAGTTCTTC. Its protein is CASSRGRGYYNEQFF.

The CDR3 here is CASSPGTLNTEAFF. The CDR3 bases are TGTGCCAGTAGTCCCGGGACACTGAACACTGAAGCTTTCTTT. This chain connects TRBV19 to TRBJ1-1; perhaps TRBD1 as D (6 bases). Germline V gene lookup returns CDR1 LNHDA and CDR2 SQIVND (reference sequence). CDR3 size: 14 residues. Trimming left V 5 bases short and J 0 bases short, with 10 bases between.

This chain joins TRBV4-2 and TRBJ1-2, with D maybe TRBD1 (5 bases). Germline lookup yields CDR1 LGHNA and CDR2 YNFKEQ. V lost 6 bases and J 0 bases, leaving 8 bases between the germline ends. CDR3 length equals 13 residues. The CDR3 here is CASRGGANYGYTF. CDR3 nucleotides: TGTGCCAGCAGGGGGGGGGCTAACTATGGCTACACCTTC.

In DNA, the CDR3 is TGTGCCAGCAGCTTAGTGGGCCTGACCGGGACAGGGGTAACCGGGGAGCTGTTTTTT. Residues: CASSLVGLTGTGVTGELFF. The V gene is TRBV7-2, the J gene TRBJ2-2; TRBD1 matches 10 bases. J lost 5 bases, V lost 1 base, and 13 bases had no gene match. This CDR3 comprises 19 residues. The germline V gene has CDR1 SGHTA and CDR2 FQGNSA. The full variable domain, rest sourced from reference TRBV7-2 and TRBJ2-2, is GAGVSQSPSNKVTEKGKDVELRCDPISGHTALYWYRQSLGQGLEFLIYFQGNSAPDKSGLPSDRFSAERTGGSVSTLTIQRTQQEDSAVYLCASSLVGLTGTGVTGELFFGEGSRLTVL.

The chain couples TRBV4-2 to TRBJ2-3; D may be TRBD2 (6 bases). The CDR3 sequence is 14 residues long. Between the trimmed V and J ends, which lost 4 bases and 8 bases, there was a span of 16 bases. Germline-derived CDR1 and CDR2 are LGHNA and YNFKEQ. CDR3 amino acids: CASSLRARGFTQYF. CDR3 coding DNA: TGTGCCAGCAGCCTAAGGGCGCGGGGTTTTACGCAGTATTTT.

The chain employs TRBV27 and TRBJ2-7; TRBD1 aligns across 10 bases. V lost 6 bases and J lost 3; bases outside the gene matches: 8. The germline V gene encodes CDR1 MNHEY and CDR2 SMNVEV (reference sequence). This CDR3 region has 15 residues. The CDR3 DNA follows: TGTGCCAGCAGGACCGGGACAGGGGTAGGCTACGAGCAGTACTTC. It codes for CASRTGTGVGYEQYF.

V usage is TRBV6-1 and J usage is TRBJ2-5, with TRBD1 matching 8 bases. This CDR3 comprises 16 residues. V shed 1 base, J shed 4 bases, and the junction held 8 bases outside the gene matches. Germline V CDR1 and CDR2: MNHNS, SASEGT. The chain's CDR3 is CASSEVPLTGGETQYF. In nucleotides, the CDR3 is TGTGCCAGCAGTGAAGTACCCCTCACAGGGGGAGAGACCCAGTACTTC.

The chain is built from TRBV10-3 and TRBJ2-3; the D gene is possibly TRBD2 (6 bases). Trimming removed 3 bases from V and 2 bases from J, with 15 bases in between. Germline V gene sequence: CDR1 ENHRY, CDR2 SYGVKD. This CDR3 spans 16 amino acids. DNA for the CDR3: TGTGCCATCAGTGACGGACCCGCGGGGTCCACAGATACGCAGTATTTT. Translation gives CAISDGPAGSTDTQYF.

This chain links TRBV9 with TRBJ2-5; 10 bases match TRBD2. Germline loops: CDR1 SGDLS, CDR2 YYNGEE. Germline trimming cut 0 bases from V and 1 base from J; bases unmatched to any gene: 3. The CDR3 is made up of 16 amino acids. The CDR3 spells CASSVDPSGGQETQYF. CDR3 sequence (DNA): TGTGCCAGCAGCGTAGACCCTAGCGGGGGCCAAGAGACCCAGTACTTC.

This rearrangement joins TRBV28 to TRBJ1-1; a possible D gene is TRBD1 (6 bases). V was pared by 3 bases and J by 1 base, with 9 bases between. In germline, CDR1 is MDHEN, CDR2 SYDVKM. CDR3 length: 14 residues. The CDR3 reads CASSLSGANTEAFF. CDR3 coding DNA: TGTGCCAGCAGTTTGTCAGGGGCGAACACTGAAGCTTTCTTT. Variable domain in full (rest from reference TRBV28 and TRBJ1-1): DVKVTQSSRYLVKRTGEKVFLECVQDMDHENMFWYRQDPGLGLRLIYFSYDVKMKEKGDIPEGYSVSREKKERFSLILESASTNQTSMYLCASSLSGANTEAFFGQGTRLTVV.

This chain joins TRBV6-1 and TRBJ2-2, with D tentatively TRBD1 (6 bases). V lost 2 bases and J 4 bases, leaving 11 bases between the germline ends. The CDR3 covers 15 residues. Germline CDR1 MNHNS, CDR2 SASEGT. The DNA for the CDR3 is TGTGCCAGCAGTGAAAACAGGGTGGTCACCGGGGAGCTGTTTTTT. Protein product: CASSENRVVTGELFF.

The rearrangement joins TRBV5-6 to TRBJ2-5, with a tentative D call TRBD1 (6 bases). Germline V lookup: CDR1 SGHDT, CDR2 YYEEEE. The CDR3 sequence is 16 residues long. Trimming stripped 0 bases from V and 5 bases from J, with 17 bases between. CDR3 DNA sequence: TGTGCCAGCAGCTTGGTAGGTGACAGGCCCCCGGAGACCCAGTACTTC. The encoded protein is CASSLVGDRPPETQYF. The whole variable domain, filled in from reference TRBV5-6 and TRBJ2-5, reads DAGVTQSPTHLIKTRGQQVTLRCSPKSGHDTVSWYQQALGQGPQFIFQYYEEEERQRGNFPDRFSGHQFPNYSSELNVNALLLGDSALYLCASSLVGDRPPETQYFGPGTRLLVL.

The chain has TRBV27 and TRBJ2-1; D is ambiguous. Trimming left V 2 bases short and J 4 bases short, with 6 bases between. CDR3 length: 13 amino acids. CDR1 MNHEY and CDR2 SMNVEV come from the germline V gene (reference sequence). The CDR3 coding sequence is TGTGCCAGCAGTTTACGAGGTTACAATGAGCAGTTCTTC. Encoded protein: CASSLRGYNEQFF.

The chain couples TRBV7-3 to TRBJ2-2, with TRBD2 identical over 11 bases. The CDR3 is 16 amino acids. The trim removed 5 bases at V and 6 bases at J, leaving 8 bases unmatched. CDR1 is SGHTA, CDR2 FQGTGA, per germline. This chain's CDR3 is CASSTSSGRPPGELFF. CDR3 coding DNA: TGTGCCAGCAGCACCTCTAGCGGGAGGCCTCCCGGGGAGCTGTTTTTT.

J is TRBJ2-7 and V is TRBV19, with D perhaps matching TRBD1 (6 bases). Germline V gene sequence: CDR1 LNHDA, CDR2 SQIVND (reference sequence). The CDR3 runs to 17 residues. V gave up 4 bases and J gave up 0 bases, with 19 bases separating them. The CDR3 bases are TGTGCCAGTAGTACCACCCTGGATCAGGGGCTCTCCTACGAGCAGTACTTC. Translation: CASSTTLDQGLSYEQYF.

The chain is built from TRBV6-5 and TRBJ2-1; D not resolved. The CDR3 spans 14 residues. The V gene's germline CDR1 is MNHEY and CDR2 SVGAGI. V was clipped by 6 bases and J by 0 bases, with 9 bases between them. CDR3 sequence (DNA): TGTGCCAGCAGCGTACTACCCTCCTACAATGAGCAGTTCTTC. This gives the protein CASSVLPSYNEQFF.

The rearrangement links TRBV30 to TRBJ2-1; the match to TRBD2 covers 7 bases. Germline lookup yields CDR1 GTSNPN and CDR2 SVGIG (reference sequence). The V segment lost 5 bases and the J segment 8 bases; nucleotides outside the gene matches: 15. CDR3 length: 15 amino acids. This chain's CDR3 is CAWLSASGGVDEQFF. The CDR3 region has the DNA TGTGCCTGGCTCTCCGCTAGCGGAGGGGTAGATGAGCAGTTCTTC.

The J gene is TRBJ2-1, the V gene TRBV7-3; D perhaps matches TRBD2 (6 bases). There are 14 residues in the CDR3. Deletions cut 5 bases from V and 8 bases from J, with 16 bases between. Germline CDR1 SGHTA, CDR2 FQGTGA. The CDR3 coding sequence is TGTGCCAGCAGCAACCCCGGACTAACCTATGAGCAGTTCTTC. Translation gives CASSNPGLTYEQFF.

V and J are TRBV6-5 and TRBJ1-2; unclear D gene. V dropped 0 bases and J dropped 8 bases, with 13 bases sitting between them. CDR1 and CDR2 (germline): MNHEY, SVGAGI. CDR3 length: 14 amino acids. CDR3 nucleotide sequence: TGTGCCAGCAGTTACTCTTCGGGGTGGGGAGGCTACACCTTC. Its protein product is CASSYSSGWGGYTF.

The genes are TRBV5-1 and TRBJ2-3; weak D call: TRBD2 (6 bases). V was cut by 3 bases and J by 1 base, with 6 bases left in between. Germline assignment: CDR1 SGHRS and CDR2 YFSETQ. There are 13 residues in the CDR3. Here the CDR3 reads CASSWGGTDTQYF. The DNA of the CDR3 is TGCGCCAGCAGCTGGGGGGGCACAGATACGCAGTATTTT. The full variable domain, completed using reference TRBV5-1 and TRBJ2-3, is KAGVTQTPRYLIKTRGQQVTLSCSPISGHRSVSWYQQTPGQGLQFLFEYFSETQRNKGNFPGRFSGRQFSNSRSEMNVSTLELGDSALYLCASSWGGTDTQYFGPGTRLTVL.

The rearrangement joins TRBV4-2 to TRBJ2-7; D remains unclear. CDR1 is LGHNA and CDR2 is YNFKEQ in the germline V gene. The CDR3 loop spans 12 amino acids. Trimming removed 3 bases from V and 3 bases from J, with 6 bases in between. The CDR3 coding sequence is TGTGCCAGCAGCCAGCCCGGCTACGAGCAGTACTTC. The encoded protein is CASSQPGYEQYF.

The genes are TRBV28 and TRBJ2-6; no firm D call. The CDR3 is made up of 13 amino acids. Germline values: CDR1 MDHEN, CDR2 SYDVKM. Deletions cut 8 bases from V and 1 base from J, with 6 bases between. CDR3 DNA: TGTGCCAGCTCCCAATCTGGGGCCAACGTCCTGACTTTC. It yields the protein CASSQSGANVLTF.

V usage is TRBV15 and J usage is TRBJ2-7, with D possibly matching TRBD1 (6 bases). V lost 10 bases and J 3 bases, leaving 13 bases between the germline ends. Germline CDR1 is LNHNV and CDR2 is YYDKDF (reference sequence). CDR3 length equals 12 residues. The CDR3 sequence is CASGQPNYEQYF. Written as DNA, the CDR3 is TGTGCCAGCGGACAGCCGAACTACGAGCAGTACTTC.

The chain joins TRBV28 to TRBJ1-3, with D perhaps matching TRBD1 (5 bases). Trimming pared 6 bases from V and 0 bases from J, leaving 12 bases between. The CDR3 is 15 amino acids. Germline CDR1 reads MDHEN; CDR2 reads SYDVKM. CDR3 nucleotide sequence: TGTGCCAGCAGCTCCCGGGGGATCTCTGGAAACACCATATATTTT. Translated, it gives CASSSRGISGNTIYF.

This chain connects TRBV7-9 to TRBJ2-1; TRBD1 agrees at 8 bases. The V segment lost 0 bases and the J segment 12 bases; nucleotides outside the gene matches: 13. CDR1 is SEHNR, CDR2 FQNEAQ, per germline (reference sequence). The CDR3 extends over 16 amino acids. The CDR3 sequence: CASSLAAGGLLGGQFF. The CDR3 bases are TGTGCCAGCAGCTTAGCGGCAGGGGGCCTCTTGGGTGGGCAGTTCTTC. Variable domain in full (rest from reference TRBV7-9 and TRBJ2-1): DTGVSQNPRHKITKRGQNVTFRCDPISEHNRLYWYRQTLGQGPEFLTYFQNEAQLEKSRLLSDRFSAERPKGSFSTLEIQRTEQGDSAMYLCASSLAAGGLLGGQFFGPGTRLTVL.

This clone was picked up a small number of times. The chain carries TRBV7-4 and TRBJ2-2; D may be TRBD1 (6 bases). V shed 5 bases and J shed 7 bases, with 17 bases lying between them. The CDR3 has 15 residues. Germline-derived CDR1 and CDR2 are SGHVT and SQSDAQ. The CDR3 is CASSPGAGNVGELFF. The CDR3 DNA reads as TGTGCCAGCAGCCCAGGGGCAGGGAATGTCGGGGAGCTGTTTTTT.

In its sample, this clone was seen a few times. The rearrangement uses TRBV9 and TRBJ2-1; 8 bases match TRBD2. Germline V gives CDR1 SGDLS, CDR2 YYNGEE. The CDR3 loop spans 14 amino acids. V shed 0 bases and J 9 bases; nucleotides not matched to a gene: 5. The CDR3 protein is CASSVASGGSEQFF. The CDR3 DNA reads TGTGCCAGCAGCGTAGCGTCGGGAGGGAGTGAGCAGTTCTTC.

By share, this clone counts as hyperexpanded. The V and J genes are TRBV5-6 and TRBJ2-1; no clear D. The length of the CDR3 is 13 residues. Germline V gene sequence: CDR1 SGHDT, CDR2 YYEEEE. Trimming took off 0 bases at V and 8 bases at J, with 9 bases between the two ends. CDR3 loop: CASSLEPPYEQFF. The CDR3 coding sequence is TGTGCCAGCAGCTTGGAGCCCCCTTATGAGCAGTTCTTC.